The clone carrying this TCR beta chain appeared many times. As yet, its antigen is unknown. The lymph nodes were axillary draining lymph nodes from breast cancer patients. MiXCR, run by TCRdb on the multiplex PCR reads, gives a single entry per CDR3 protein. Counted here are 200,000 to 250,000 distinct CDR3 sequences, 30% to 35% occurring once; the ten biggest clones make up under 4.5%. Germline V gene sequence: CDR1 MNHEY, CDR2 SVGAGI. This CDR3 is 18 amino acids long. The V and J ends lost 5 bases and 4 bases respectively, with 27 bases between them. The sample comes from a study of breast tumors, draining lymph nodes, adjacent tissues. Study conclusions and caveats: Luminal-like breast cancer showed significantly greater tumor-nontumor repertoire similarity than basal-like breast cancer did.

V gene TRBV6-5 combines with J gene TRBJ2-7; a weak D match, TRBD2 (6 bases). Sequenced: axillary lymph node tissue. The clonotype originates from a female donor with breast cancer. Some clones in this sample may be carry-over from other donors' samples. CDR3 nucleotide sequence: TGTGCCAGCAGTCGAACACCCAGGGAGTTCCCGGGGGAATACGAGCAGTACTTC. It is translated as CASSRTPREFPGEYEQYF.